This T cell receptor beta chain came from a study of cytomegalovirus exposure and HLA in healthy donors. Turning to this clone: What it binds is not known.

The ends were cut back, 0 bases at V and 1 base at J, with 9 bases in the middle. This CDR3 comprises 15 residues. CDR1 is ENHRY and CDR2 is SYGVKD in the germline V gene. PCR used 60 Vbeta primers and 13 Jbeta primers. Generated by immunoSEQ multiplex PCR, the TCRdb table keeps only in-frame clones and is missing some. The table shows roughly 100,000 clones, with 77% occurring only once. Study-level points and caveats: A later analysis revealed that TCR association rates differed between HLA loci, peaking at DRB1 and bottoming out at HLA-C. Cytomegalovirus association was assigned to some 160 TCR beta chains.

Sequencing input: PBMCs. This clonotype was obtained from a woman aged 40 to 50 in good health and CMV-seropositive. This rearrangement joins TRBV10-3 to TRBJ1-2; D is uncertain. The CDR3 DNA sequence: TGTGCCATCAGTGAGTCTGAGGGAGTTAACTATGGCTACACCTTC. Translating it yields CAISESEGVNYGYTF.